This is a list of T cell receptor beta chains from one sample in a study of OX40 agonist ivuxolimab in advanced cancers. Produced via immunoSEQ multiplex PCR; TCRdb's table is partial and in-frame only. The repertoire holds about 25,000 clones, about 81% seen once, with around 20% in the top ten. Sequencing was performed on CD4+ or CD8+ T cells sorted from blood, taken in a trial of the OX40 agonist ivuxolimab. These receptors were collected from an adult with an advanced solid tumor such as melanoma, head and neck, liver or kidney cancer. CDR3s include the opening cysteine and the closing phenylalanine or tryptophan. The D gene is left open where the match is weak. The size field is filled for only some rows; it gives once, few, many or a size class.

TRBD1,TRBJ1-5,few,TRBV5-1,TGCGCCAGCAGCTTGGGACAGGGGTCCCAGCCCCAGCATTTT,CASSLGQGSQPQHF
TRBD1,TRBJ2-7,.,TRBV11-2,TGTGCCAGCAGCTCCATAGGGGGACAGGGCTACGAGCAGTACTTC,CASSSIGGQGYEQYF
.,TRBJ2-6,.,TRBV7-9,TGTGCCAGCAGCTTAGCTGGGGCCAACGTCCTGACTTTC,CASSLAGANVLTF
.,TRBJ2-1,.,TRBV19,TGTGCCAGTAGTCTTCCATCGCACAATGAGCAGTTCTTC,CASSLPSHNEQFF
.,TRBJ1-5,.,TRBV6-4,TGTGCCAGCAGTGACGGCAGTAATCAGCCCCAGCATTTT,CASSDGSNQPQHF
TRBD2,TRBJ2-3,.,TRBV5-4,TGTGCCAGCAGCTTGCCGACTAGCGGGACAGATACGCAGTATTTT,CASSLPTSGTDTQYF
TRBD2,TRBJ2-5,.,TRBV7-8,TGTGCCAGCAGGGACAGCGGGGGGGAAGAGACCCAGTACTTC,CASRDSGGEETQYF
.,TRBJ2-6,.,TRBV27,TGTGCCAGCAGTTTGGCGGCTGGGGCCAACGTCCTGACTTTC,CASSLAAGANVLTF
.,TRBJ1-1,.,TRBV5-6,TGTGCCAGCAGCGATGACACGAACACTGAAGCTTTCTTT,CASSDDTNTEAFF
.,TRBJ2-2,once,TRBV30,TGTGCCTGGAAGGGGTTAACCGGGGAGCTGTTTTTT,CAWKGLTGELFF
TRBD1,TRBJ2-5,.,TRBV11-2,TGTGCCAGCAGCCAAGGGGACAGTTGGGAGACCCAGTACTTC,CASSQGDSWETQYF
TRBD2,TRBJ2-1,once,TRBV10-2,TGCGCCAGCTTAGGACTAGAGGTTGAGCAGTTCTTC,CASLGLEVEQFF
.,TRBJ2-7,.,TRBV14,TGTGCCAGCAGCCCCAACGTGATTAACGGAACGGACGAGCAGTACTTC,CASSPNVINGTDEQYF
TRBD1,TRBJ1-2,.,TRBV6-5,TGTGCCAGCAGTTACGGGCAGGGGGTTAACTATGGCTACACCTTC,CASSYGQGVNYGYTF
.,TRBJ1-1,.,TRBV9,TGTGCCAGCACCCTAGGGGATAGGAACACTGAAGCTTTCTTT,CASTLGDRNTEAFF
.,TRBJ1-5,once,TRBV11-1,TGTGCCAGCAGCCCGGCGGGGAATCGGCAGCCCCAGCATTTT,CASSPAGNRQPQHF
.,TRBJ1-2,.,TRBV27,TGTGCCAGCAGTACCCCTGGGGGCGGCTATGGCTACACCTTC,CASSTPGGGYGYTF
.,TRBJ2-7,.,TRBV5-4,TGTGCCAGCAGCTTAGGGGGCAGGGCTAGCGGATCCTACGAGCAGTACTTC,CASSLGGRASGSYEQYF
.,TRBJ2-1,.,TRBV9,TGTGCCAGCAGGGCCAGGGATAGTGAGCAGTTCTTC,CASRARDSEQFF
TRBD1,TRBJ1-5,.,TRBV4-1,TGCGCCAGCAGCGAAGCGGACAGGAGCAATCAGCCCCAGCATTTT,CASSEADRSNQPQHF
.,TRBJ2-1,few,TRBV5-1,TGCGCCAGCAGCTTGGGGGTCGGGACGGGGAGAGGCAATGAGCAGTTCTTC,CASSLGVGTGRGNEQFF
.,TRBJ1-5,medium-sized,TRBV20-1,TGCAGGGTCCGCGATAAGCCCCAGCATTTT,CRVRDKPQHF
.,TRBJ1-1,.,TRBV9,TGTGCCAGCAGCGGGTCAGGAAGTGAAGCTTTCTTT,CASSGSGSEAFF
TRBD1,TRBJ2-7,.,TRBV6-1,TGTGCCAGCAATCCGGGACAGGGTTTCGAGCAGTACTTC,CASNPGQGFEQYF
TRBD1,TRBJ2-2,.,TRBV27,TGTGCCAGCAGTTCAGGGGGAGCCGGGGAGCTGTTTTTT,CASSSGGAGELFF
.,TRBJ2-2,.,TRBV7-8,TGTGCCAGCAGCTCGGCGCAGGTCGGGGGAACCGGGGAGCTGTTTTTT,CASSSAQVGGTGELFF
.,TRBJ2-7,.,TRBV11-1,TGTGCCAGCAGCTTGCACAGCTACGAGCAGTACTTC,CASSLHSYEQYF